This TCR beta chain was sequenced during a study of blood T cell repertoires in COVID-19. On the study more broadly: The samples span acute and convalescent COVID-19 from the United States, Italy and Spain. The analysed material was cDNA or gDNA that came from T cells, B-cell-depleted T cells, or PBMCs.

Source study methods: Estimates of nucleated cell counts were drawn from the amplification of reference gene primers. Only in-frame clones appear in the TCRdb table, and some are missing; sequencing was by immunoSEQ multiplex PCR. V and J calls and clone size are those listed in that table; D and trimming were worked out from the DNA. The sample holds roughly 110,000 clones, roughly 90% seen once. Germline V gene sequence: CDR1 SGHTA, CDR2 FQGTGA. This CDR3 has 15 amino acids. V shed 5 bases and J 8 bases; nucleotides not matched to a gene: 6. The chain carries TRBV7-3 and TRBJ2-1; TRBD2 aligns across 13 bases. Material for sequencing was peripheral blood. The sequence was obtained from a man aged 35 to 55 with active or convalescent COVID-19. Written as DNA, the CDR3 is TGTGCCAGCAGCCAGGGACTAGCGGGAACGGATGAGCAGTTCTTC. Its protein is CASSQGLAGTDEQFF.